This TCR beta chain came from a study of cytomegalovirus exposure and HLA in healthy donors. V gave up 4 bases and J gave up 5 bases, with 29 bases separating them. Germline-derived CDR1 and CDR2 are MGHRA and YSYEKL. The CDR3 loop spans 19 amino acids. Method: immunoSEQ multiplex PCR; TCRdb's copy keeps in-frame clones and lacks some. The repertoire includes about 280,000 clones, 80% to 90% of them detected once, and 1% sits in the top ten. The clonotype originates from a woman aged 18-30 years in good health and CMV-seronegative. The sample consisted of PBMCs. The chain employs TRBV4-1 and TRBJ2-5; tentative D call: TRBD1 (6 bases). The CDR3 DNA reads as TGCGCCAGCAGCCTGTCAGCGCCAGGGGTCGGGGCCGTTAGGGAGACCCAGTACTTC. It specifies CASSLSAPGVGAVRETQYF.